A selection of T cell receptor beta chains follows, all from one sample in a study of technical replicates of blood from several donors. Measured with immunoSEQ multiplex PCR; TCRdb has only the in-frame clones, and not every one. The repertoire includes some 76,000 clones, under 99% of them detected once, and over 0.2% sits in the top ten. The sequencing input was T cells isolated from PBMCs. These receptors were collected from a human donor in good health. Both conserved end residues are part of each CDR3. D genes are given only for firm matches. For some rows the clone size is stated as once, few or many, or as a class when expanded; others skip it.

d_call: TRBD1; clone_size: -; j_call: TRBJ2-1; v_call: TRBV4-1; cdr3_nt: TGCGCCAGCAGTACGGGACAGGGAGGCAATGAGCAGTTCTTC; cdr3_aa: CASSTGQGGNEQFF
d_call: -; clone_size: -; j_call: TRBJ2-7; v_call: TRBV7-9; cdr3_nt: TGTGCCAGCAGCCCATCAGCGGATTACGAGCAGTACTTC; cdr3_aa: CASSPSADYEQYF
d_call: TRBD1; clone_size: -; j_call: TRBJ2-5; v_call: TRBV18; cdr3_nt: TGTGCCAGCACCCGGGACAGGACAGAGACCCAGTACTTC; cdr3_aa: CASTRDRTETQYF
d_call: -; clone_size: -; j_call: TRBJ1-3; v_call: TRBV7-2; cdr3_nt: TGTGCCAGCAGTCGACAGCTCTCTGGAAACACCATATATTTT; cdr3_aa: CASSRQLSGNTIYF
d_call: -; clone_size: -; j_call: TRBJ2-1; v_call: TRBV7-2; cdr3_nt: TGTGCCAGCAGCTTATTTAGCGACTCCTACAATGAGCAGTTCTTC; cdr3_aa: CASSLFSDSYNEQFF
d_call: TRBD1; clone_size: -; j_call: TRBJ2-5; v_call: TRBV30; cdr3_nt: TGTGCCTGGAGAACCGGGACAGGGTGGGCAGAGACCCAGTACTTC; cdr3_aa: CAWRTGTGWAETQYF
d_call: -; clone_size: -; j_call: TRBJ2-3; v_call: TRBV10-3; cdr3_nt: TGTGCCATCAGTGAGTCCGAGTATACGCAGTATTTT; cdr3_aa: CAISESEYTQYF
d_call: -; clone_size: -; j_call: TRBJ2-2; v_call: TRBV5-1; cdr3_nt: TGCGCCAGCTTCACAGGGAACACCGGGGAGCTGTTTTTT; cdr3_aa: CASFTGNTGELFF
d_call: TRBD1; clone_size: once; j_call: TRBJ2-1; v_call: TRBV11-2; cdr3_nt: TGTGCCAGCAGCTTAACAGGGGTTAATGAGCAGTTCTTC; cdr3_aa: CASSLTGVNEQFF
d_call: -; clone_size: -; j_call: TRBJ1-1; v_call: TRBV13; cdr3_nt: TGTGCCAGCAGCCCTATAGGCGGCACTGAAGCTTTCTTT; cdr3_aa: CASSPIGGTEAFF
d_call: TRBD2; clone_size: -; j_call: TRBJ2-7; v_call: TRBV28; cdr3_nt: TGTGCCAGCAGTCGGGGGGGACTAGCGGGATGGAGGGACAAGTACGAGCAGTACTTC; cdr3_aa: CASSRGGLAGWRDKYEQYF
d_call: -; clone_size: -; j_call: TRBJ1-3; v_call: TRBV29-1; cdr3_nt: TGCAGCGTTTGGCAAGGGGGCTCTGGAAACACCATATATTTT; cdr3_aa: CSVWQGGSGNTIYF
d_call: -; clone_size: once; j_call: TRBJ2-5; v_call: TRBV25-1; cdr3_nt: TGTGCCAGCAGCTCCCCAGGCCACGAAGAGACCCAGTACTTC; cdr3_aa: CASSSPGHEETQYF
d_call: -; clone_size: -; j_call: TRBJ2-2; v_call: TRBV9; cdr3_nt: TGTGCCAGCAGCGGGAGCTATGGAGAGCTGTTTTTT; cdr3_aa: CASSGSYGELFF